Each of the 25 T cell receptor beta chains below was sequenced from the same sample in a study of beta chain bispecific antibodies for T cell cancers. General study points: Anti-TRBV12 exposure, compared with anti-CD19, reduced the TRBV12-3 proportion of TRBV signal by around 99%. In these mixed samples, most targeted TRBV reads derived from the leukemia cell line.

TCRdb independently ran MiXCR on the 5' RACE reads; one entry per CDR3 protein. The sample yields tens of thousands of distinct CDR3 sequences, 2% to 2.5% seen once. T cells were expanded from blood mononuclear cells for about 3 days with anti-CD3 OKT3 or CD3/CD28 beads. Which antigens these TCRs recognize remains unknown. This sample comprised healthy donor T cells cultured with leukemia cells, obtained from a culture containing a bispecific antibody targeting TCR Vbeta12. The receptor source for this set is a human donor in good health. Some clones in this sample may be carry-over from other donors' samples.

This clonotype was found many times. V gene TRBV20-1 combines with J gene TRBJ2-3; tentatively, D is TRBD2 (5 bases). V dropped 1 base and J dropped 0 bases, with 11 bases sitting between them. The CDR3 runs 15 residues. Looked up from germline, CDR1 is DFQATT and CDR2 is SNEGSKA (reference sequence). CDR3 sequence: CSARVGGYSTDTQYF. The CDR3 nucleotides are TGCAGTGCTAGAGTTGGCGGGTATAGCACAGATACGCAGTATTTT.

This clonotype was seen repeatedly, ten times or more. The chain joins TRBV6-6 to TRBJ2-1; 12 bases agree with TRBD2. The CDR3 runs 16 residues. From germline, CDR1 is MNHNY and CDR2 SVGAGI (reference sequence). V was clipped by 0 bases and J by 10 bases; unmatched bases: 7. In DNA form, the CDR3 reads TGTGCCAGCAGTTACTCGGGCGTACTAGCGGGGGGAGAGCAGTTCTTC. Residues: CASSYSGVLAGGEQFF.

A word on this clonotype: A much larger clone sits a single nucleotide away, making a read error possible. This chain uses TRBV4-2 with TRBJ2-2, with 7 bases that match TRBD1. Germline V lookup: CDR1 LGHNA, CDR2 YNFKEQ. There are 15 residues in the CDR3. Here the CDR3 DNA reads TGTGCCAGCGGCCAAGGGACAGAAAACACCGGGGAGCTGTTTTTT. Amino acid sequence: CASGQGTENTGELFF.

This clonotype is labeled as medium-sized. The gene calls are TRBV7-2 and TRBJ2-7; D unresolved. The V end was cut by 2 bases, the J end by 10 bases, with 12 bases between. Looked up from germline, CDR1 is SGHTA and CDR2 is FQGNSA. CDR3 size: 12 residues. The CDR3: CASSLLGIEQYF. Here the CDR3 DNA reads TGTGCCAGCAGCTTATTGGGAATTGAACAGTACTTC.

Within the sample, this clonotype is medium-sized. The rearrangement joins TRBV7-9 to TRBJ2-3, with D perhaps matching TRBD1 or TRBD2 (5 bases each). The CDR3 length is 14 residues. V dropped 5 bases and J dropped 4 bases, with 13 bases sitting between them. Germline V gives CDR1 SEHNR, CDR2 FQNEAQ (reference sequence). The CDR3 sequence: CASSQGVRSDTQYF. The DNA of the CDR3 is TGTGCCAGCAGCCAGGGAGTTCGGTCAGATACGCAGTATTTT.

As to this clonotype: A much more abundant neighbour one base away suggests this may be a read error. V and J are TRBV11-2 and TRBJ2-7; 10 bases map to TRBD1. In germline, CDR1 is SGHAT, CDR2 FQNNGV. CDR3 size: 15 residues. CDR3 DNA sequence: TGTGCCAGCAGCTCTACCGGGACAGGGGTTTACGAGCTGTACTTC. Translation gives CASSSTGTGVYELYF.

This clonotype was seen ten or more times. V and J are TRBV7-9 and TRBJ2-5; 8 bases map to TRBD1. The V and J ends lost 5 bases and 4 bases, in that order; junction bases with no gene match: 6. The CDR3 sequence is 14 residues long. Germline-derived CDR1 and CDR2 are SEHNR and FQNEAQ (reference sequence). Here the CDR3 reads CASSGRGHGETQYF. DNA for the CDR3: TGTGCCAGCAGCGGCAGGGGGCATGGAGAGACCCAGTACTTC.

This clonotype showed up many times. This sequence joins TRBV5-1 and TRBJ1-2; no firm D call. Trimming took off 2 bases at V and 5 bases at J, with 13 bases between the two ends. The CDR3 runs 14 residues. Germline V gene lookup returns CDR1 SGHRS and CDR2 YFSETQ. The CDR3, as DNA: TGCGCCAGCAGCTTTATGGGCTTGGGGTATGGCTACACCTTC. This codes for CASSFMGLGYGYTF.

This clonotype was found many times. The rearrangement links TRBV20-1 to TRBJ1-2, with TRBD1 identical over 11 bases. The V gene end was trimmed by 6 bases and the J gene end by 3 bases; junction bases not matched to a gene: 3. CDR1 and CDR2 (germline): DFQATT, SNEGSKA (reference sequence). CDR3 length: 13 amino acids. Written as DNA, the CDR3 is TGCAGTGCGCCGGGACAGGGGGACTATGGCTACACCTTC. It translates to CSAPGQGDYGYTF.

This clonotype was recorded many times. This rearrangement joins TRBV30 to TRBJ2-7; D might be TRBD1 (6 bases). Germline CDR1 is GTSNPN and CDR2 is SVGIG (reference sequence). V dropped 4 bases and J dropped 5 bases, with 18 bases sitting between them. The CDR3 extends over 14 amino acids. CDR3: CAWTRGAGANEQYF. The CDR3 coding sequence is TGTGCCTGGACCCGAGGGGCAGGGGCCAACGAGCAGTACTTC.

This clonotype was counted many times. The chain joins TRBV4-2 to TRBJ2-2; D unclear. The CDR3 consists of 14 residues. The V end lost 2 bases, the J end lost 1 base, and 5 bases lay between the germline ends. Looked up from germline, CDR1 is LGHNA and CDR2 is YNFKEQ. The CDR3: CASSQNRNTGELFF. CDR3 bases: TGTGCCAGCAGCCAAAACAGGAACACCGGGGAGCTGTTTTTT.

This clonotype was seen ten or more times. The V call is TRBV20-1, the J call TRBJ2-1, with a tentative D call TRBD1 (6 bases). The V gene lost 7 bases and the J gene lost 3 bases, with 16 bases spanning the gap. This CDR3 is 14 amino acids long. Looked up from germline, CDR1 is DFQATT and CDR2 is SNEGSKA (reference sequence). The CDR3 DNA reads as TGCAGTGTCGGGACAAATACTTTCTACAATGAGCAGTTCTTC. Its protein is CSVGTNTFYNEQFF.

This clonotype showed up many times. The chain links TRBV5-6 to TRBJ1-2; perhaps TRBD1 as D (5 bases). Trimming left V 0 bases short and J 4 bases short, with 10 bases between. Per germline, CDR1 SGHDT and CDR2 YYEEEE. The CDR3 totals 14 residues. The CDR3 nucleotides read TGTGCCAGCAGCTTGGAGCTAGGGACCTATGGCTACACCTTC. This translates into CASSLELGTYGYTF.

This chain joins TRBV19 and TRBJ2-3; D gene ambiguous. V was pared by 3 bases and J by 1 base, with 14 bases between. CDR1 LNHDA and CDR2 SQIVND come from the germline V gene (reference sequence). The CDR3 is made up of 16 amino acids. CDR3 protein: CASSIWGVAGTDTQYF. As DNA, the CDR3 is TGTGCCAGTAGTATTTGGGGTGTGGCAGGCACAGATACGCAGTATTTT.

This clonotype was observed many times. The chain has TRBV5-1 and TRBJ2-3; TRBD1 matches at 10 bases. The germline V gene has CDR1 SGHRS and CDR2 YFSETQ. The CDR3 is made up of 14 amino acids. J was trimmed by 7 bases and V by 3 bases; bases with no gene match: 5. The CDR3 loop reads CASSSTGGGYTQYF. The CDR3 coding sequence is TGCGCCAGCAGCTCGACAGGGGGCGGGTATACGCAGTATTTT. The full variable domain, its missing parts supplied by reference TRBV5-1 and TRBJ2-3, is KAGVTQTPRYLIKTRGQQVTLSCSPISGHRSVSWYQQTPGQGLQFLFEYFSETQRNKGNFPGRFSGRQFSNSRSEMNVSTLELGDSALYLCASSSTGGGYTQYFGPGTRLTVL.

This clonotype occurred a few times. This chain connects TRBV29-1 to TRBJ2-2, with TRBD1 matching over 9 bases. The CDR3 covers 14 residues. Germline CDR1 and CDR2: SQVTM and ANQGSEA. With 4 bases clipped from V and 7 bases from J, the junction kept 7 bases outside the gene matches. CDR3 in amino acids: CSVGDRAGLGELFF. The CDR3, as DNA: TGCAGCGTTGGGGACAGGGCGGGCCTCGGGGAGCTGTTTTTT.

This clonotype was recorded at least ten times. V and J are TRBV18 and TRBJ2-7, with D unclear. The germline V gene encodes CDR1 KGHSH and CDR2 LQKENI. V dropped 2 bases and J dropped 0 bases, with 5 bases sitting between them. The CDR3 sequence is 13 residues long. CDR3 nucleotides: TGTGCCAGCTCACCAGGGAACTCCTACGAGCAGTACTTC. Translation gives CASSPGNSYEQYF.

Comments on this clonotype: This may be a read error, as it is one base from a much larger clone. V is TRBV2 and J is TRBJ1-1, with 7 positions matching TRBD1. Germline loops: CDR1 SNHLY, CDR2 FYNNEI. The CDR3 is 15 amino acids. CDR3 sequence reads: CTSSAWDSSNTEAFF. CDR3 sequence (DNA): TGTACCAGCAGCGCCTGGGACAGCTCGAACACTGAAGCTTTCTTT.

This clonotype was seen at least ten times. V and J are TRBV4-2 and TRBJ2-7; D possibly corresponds to TRBD2 (6 bases). In germline, CDR1 is LGHNA, CDR2 YNFKEQ. CDR3 size: 16 residues. Trimming removed 1 base from V and 0 bases from J, with 13 bases in between. The CDR3 coding sequence is TGTGCCAGCAGCCAAGTCCGAACAGCGGGCTCCTACGAGCAGTACTTC. Its protein is CASSQVRTAGSYEQYF.

This clonotype was recorded many times. This chain links TRBV21-1 with TRBJ2-3; the listed D gene, TRBD1, was not tested against the DNA. TRBV21-1 is noted as a pseudogene. CDR3 length: 15 residues. DNA for the CDR3: TGTGCCAGCACTTCGGGAGAGGGGGCGAGAGATACGCAGTATTTT. Its translation is CASTSGEGARDTQYF.

By its share, this clonotype is medium-sized. J is TRBJ2-7 and V is TRBV20-1; TRBD1 matches at 12 bases. From germline, CDR1 is DFQATT and CDR2 SNEGSKA (reference sequence). V was clipped by 6 bases and J by 5 bases; unmatched bases: 5. This CDR3 region has 13 residues. CDR3 DNA: TGCAGTGCCCCGGGACAGGGGGCCCACGAGCAGTACTTC. Its translation is CSAPGQGAHEQYF.

This clonotype showed up many times. This chain joins TRBV2 and TRBJ2-7; weak D call: TRBD2 (5 bases). CDR1 is SNHLY, CDR2 FYNNEI, per germline. The CDR3 contains 18 residues. V lost 3 bases and J lost 0, with 21 bases in between. The DNA for the CDR3 is TGTGCCAGCAGTGACCCCGGAACGGTGCCCGGGGTCTCCTACGAGCAGTACTTC. Translated: CASSDPGTVPGVSYEQYF.

In its sample, this clonotype ranks as medium-sized. This chain uses TRBV2 with TRBJ2-3, with 7 bases identical to TRBD2. V gave up 10 bases and J gave up 0 bases; unmatched junction bases: 16. The CDR3 totals 17 residues. CDR1 is SNHLY and CDR2 is FYNNEI in the germline V gene. The CDR3 region has the DNA TGTGCCACCTGTACAGCGGGGCCCCTCCGTAGCACAGATACGCAGTATTTT. Its protein product is CATCTAGPLRSTDTQYF.

Sample share makes this clonotype medium-sized. The chain combines TRBV27 with TRBJ1-5; tentative D call: TRBD1 (6 bases). Germline V gene data show CDR1 as MNHEY and CDR2 as SMNVEV (reference sequence). Deletions cut 4 bases from V and 16 bases from J, with 17 bases between. CDR3 size: 12 residues. The CDR3 reads CASSSPFGGHHF. The CDR3 nucleotides are TGTGCCAGCAGTTCCCCATTCGGGGGGCATCATTTT.

Many counts were recorded for this clonotype. This chain uses TRBV6-6 with TRBJ2-3; 14 nucleotides align to TRBD2. V shed 6 bases and J 2 bases; nucleotides not matched to a gene: 7. This CDR3 is built from 17 residues. CDR1 is MNHNY, CDR2 SVGAGI, per germline (reference sequence). Written as DNA, the CDR3 is TGTGCCAGCAGCCCATGGACTAGCGGGGGGAACACAGATACGCAGTATTTT. Translating it yields CASSPWTSGGNTDTQYF.